This T cell receptor (beta chain) appears in the sequencing data of a study of shared clonotypes between healthy human individuals. A single count supports this clone. Sequencing was performed with immunoSEQ multiplex PCR; in TCRdb, only in-frame clones are kept and a portion is missing. The sample yields millions of clones, over 85% seen once. This sequence originates from a man younger than 35 in good health. Specimen: naive CD4+ T cells sorted from blood. The subset denotes: CD45RA+ positively selected.

Here the CDR3 reads CASSGPIFDYDYEQYF. CDR3 DNA: TGTGCCAGCAGTGGCCCGATTTTCGACTACGACTACGAGCAGTACTTC. The V call is TRBV6-1, the J call TRBJ2-7, with D possibly matching TRBD2 (5 bases). Germline loops: CDR1 MNHNS, CDR2 SASEGT. The CDR3 contains 16 residues. V shed 4 bases and J shed 3 bases, with 19 bases lying between them.